The 15 T cell receptor beta chains listed next were all sequenced from one sample in a study of control samples from healthy donors and cancer patients (dated by TCRdb to 2020 to 2022). The library was prepared using the immunoSEQ multiplex PCR assay. As stored in TCRdb, this immuneACCESS dataset retains in-frame rearrangements with V and J assigned. A fraction of the clones does not appear; measured against another copy, unresolved V genes explain less than half of the discrepancy, and the remainder lacks a known reason. For this sample there are some 220,000 clones; roughly 94% appear just once. The ten largest clones take up approximately 1.6% of the sample. The sequenced material came from blood. Source of these receptors: a middle-aged man in good health.

This chain connects TRBV4-1 to TRBJ1-1; D gene ambiguous. Germline V gives CDR1 MGHRA, CDR2 YSYEKL. Trimming took off 2 bases at V and 0 bases at J, with 13 bases between the two ends. The CDR3 is 16 amino acids. CDR3 DNA sequence: TGCGCCAGCAGCCAATATCCGGGTGGCATGAACACTGAAGCTTTCTTT. Its translation is CASSQYPGGMNTEAFF.

The rearrangement links TRBV20-1 to TRBJ2-3; 8 positions match TRBD2. This CDR3 region has 15 residues. CDR1 is DFQATT and CDR2 is SNEGSKA in the germline V gene (reference sequence). The V and J ends lost 3 bases and 4 bases, in that order; junction bases with no gene match: 9. CDR3 residues: CSASGAGAPPDTQYF. In nucleotides, the CDR3 is TGCAGTGCTAGTGGAGCGGGGGCCCCCCCAGATACGCAGTATTTT.

This rearrangement joins TRBV30 to TRBJ1-2; TRBD1 might be the D (5 bases). The CDR3 length is 13 residues. CDR1 is GTSNPN and CDR2 is SVGIG in the germline V gene (reference sequence). V lost 3 bases, J lost 2 bases, and 10 bases lay in between. CDR3 DNA: TGTGCCTGGAGGGACAACTCCAACTATGGCTACACCTTC. Its protein is CAWRDNSNYGYTF.

This rearrangement joins TRBV18 to TRBJ1-5; D possibly corresponds to TRBD1 (5 bases). V was trimmed by 3 bases and J by 3 bases, leaving 12 bases between them. Germline CDR1 is KGHSH and CDR2 is LQKENI. The CDR3 is 15 residues long. The CDR3, as DNA: TGTGCCAGCTCACCCTGGGGGTGGGACAATCAGCCCCAGCATTTT. Translated: CASSPWGWDNQPQHF.

This sequence joins TRBV6-5 and TRBJ1-5; TRBD1 matches 8 bases. J lost 3 bases, V lost 8 bases, and 6 bases had no gene match. Germline values: CDR1 MNHEY, CDR2 SVGAGI. This CDR3 is 14 amino acids long. The CDR3 nucleotides read TGTGCCAGCCGAACAGGGGGAGCCAATCAGCCCCAGCATTTT. It specifies CASRTGGANQPQHF.

The rearrangement links TRBV29-1 to TRBJ2-3, with a weak D call TRBD2 (5 bases). V was pared by 3 bases and J by 1 base, with 14 bases between. The CDR3 spans 15 residues. The germline gives CDR1 SQVTM, CDR2 ANQGSEA. CDR3 nucleotide sequence: TGCAGCGTTGAGGACTCCTTCCTTGGCACAGATACGCAGTATTTT. The encoded protein is CSVEDSFLGTDTQYF.

The gene calls are TRBV19 and TRBJ2-1; possible D gene TRBD2, 7 bases. Trimming stripped 4 bases from V and 6 bases from J, with 13 bases between. The length of the CDR3 is 14 residues. CDR1 and CDR2 from the germline V gene are LNHDA and SQIVND (reference sequence). CDR3 residues: CASSNGGAFNEQFF. In DNA form, the CDR3 reads TGTGCCAGTAGTAATGGGGGGGCCTTCAATGAGCAGTTCTTC.

This chain uses TRBV5-5 with TRBJ1-1; D not certain. The CDR3 totals 16 residues. Germline V gene data show CDR1 as SGHKS and CDR2 as YYEKEE (reference sequence). V was trimmed by 1 base and J by 6 bases, leaving 19 bases between them. The CDR3 here is CASSLIALGSGAEAFF. Written as DNA, the CDR3 is TGTGCCAGCAGCTTGATAGCCCTGGGATCTGGGGCTGAAGCTTTCTTT.

V usage is TRBV6-6 and J usage is TRBJ1-5; 7 bases align to TRBD1. The germline V gene has CDR1 MNHNY and CDR2 SVGAGI (reference sequence). The CDR3 covers 13 residues. With V trimmed by 8 bases and J by 6 bases, 7 bases remained unmatched. This chain's CDR3 is CASLNRGGQPQHF. The CDR3 nucleotides read TGTGCCAGCCTCAACAGGGGAGGTCAGCCCCAGCATTTT.

This clone was observed a single time. The chain links TRBV6-5 to TRBJ1-2; possible D gene TRBD1, 6 bases. The germline CDR1 and CDR2 sequences are MNHEY and SVGAGI. V lost 7 bases to trimming and J lost 3 bases, with 6 bases between them. The CDR3 is made up of 11 amino acids. CDR3 nucleotide sequence: TGTGCCAGCAAGGGGGACTATGGCTACACCTTC. It encodes CASKGDYGYTF.

V and J are TRBV7-6 and TRBJ2-5; 8 bases are a match to TRBD1. V lost 5 bases, J lost 1 base, and 6 bases stayed unmatched. The CDR3 extends over 15 amino acids. The germline V gene has CDR1 SGHVS and CDR2 FNYEAQ. The CDR3 sequence is CASSGQGSFQETQYF. The CDR3 region has the DNA TGTGCCAGCAGCGGACAGGGTTCCTTCCAAGAGACCCAGTACTTC.

The rearrangement uses TRBV28 and TRBJ2-5; D possibly corresponds to TRBD2 (6 bases). V was trimmed by 7 bases and J by 1 base, leaving 16 bases between them. From germline, CDR1 is MDHEN and CDR2 SYDVKM. The CDR3 contains 15 residues. The CDR3 reads CASINNGRSQETQYF. The CDR3 coding sequence is TGTGCCAGCATTAACAATGGGAGGTCCCAAGAGACCCAGTACTTC.

The chain carries TRBV7-9 and TRBJ2-5; no clear D. The CDR3 sequence is 10 residues long. V was trimmed by 5 bases and J by 2 bases, leaving 0 bases between them. Germline V CDR1 and CDR2: SEHNR, FQNEAQ (reference sequence). The DNA for the CDR3 is TGTGCCAGCAGCCAAGAGACCCAGTACTTC. It is translated as CASSQETQYF.

This clone appeared a single time. This chain links TRBV5-5 with TRBJ1-3; D gene ambiguous. V lost 0 bases and J 4 bases, leaving 11 bases between the germline ends. Germline V lookup: CDR1 SGHKS, CDR2 YYEKEE (reference sequence). This CDR3 comprises 15 residues. The chain's CDR3 is CASSLEYRLGNTIYF. The CDR3 DNA is TGTGCCAGCAGCTTGGAATATCGGCTAGGAAACACCATATATTTT. The entire variable domain, with the rest obtained from reference TRBV5-5 and TRBJ1-3, is as follows: DAGVTQSPTHLIKTRGQQVTLRCSPISGHKSVSWYQQVLGQGPQFIFQYYEKEERGRGNFPDRFSARQFPNYSSELNVNALLLGDSALYLCASSLEYRLGNTIYFGEGSWLTVV.

This chain links TRBV7-9 with TRBJ2-7, with D tentatively TRBD2 (6 bases). CDR1 and CDR2 (germline): SEHNR, FQNEAQ (reference sequence). The CDR3 loop spans 16 amino acids. V was cut by 8 bases and J by 3 bases, with 23 bases left in between. The CDR3 nucleotides read TGTGCCAGCCGCCCCAACCTGGGTGGAGGGTACTACGAGCAGTACTTC. It is translated as CASRPNLGGGYYEQYF.